These T cell receptor beta chains were read from a single sample in a study of blood T cell repertoires in COVID-19. Generated by immunoSEQ multiplex PCR, the TCRdb table keeps only in-frame clones and is missing some. The table has 200,000 to 250,000 clones, about 91% seen once. The sample was PBMCs or T cells enriched from blood (not recorded which). Source of these receptors: a woman aged 45-65 years with acute COVID-19. Both conserved end residues are part of each CDR3. Fields, in order: clone size, J gene, D gene, V gene, CDR3 DNA, CDR3 protein. The D gene is left open where the match is weak. Some rows have no size entry. The others give once, few or many, or a class for an expanded clone.

>.|TRBJ1-1|.|TRBV5-5
TGTGCCAGCAGCTTGGTTTTACAAATGAACACTGAAGCTTTCTTT
CASSLVLQMNTEAFF
>few|TRBJ1-2|.|TRBV4-1
TGCGCCAGCAGCCTCGGAGAGGTTGCTGGCTACACCTTC
CASSLGEVAGYTF
>.|TRBJ2-7|TRBD1|TRBV6-2/TRBV6-3
TGTGCCAGCAGTTCTCCCGGGACAGGGTTCTACGAGCAGTACTTC
CASSSPGTGFYEQYF
>.|TRBJ2-5|TRBD2|TRBV9
TGTGCCAGCAGCGTAGTGGGGGGGGAGACCCAGTACTTC
CASSVVGGETQYF
>.|TRBJ1-5|TRBD1|TRBV30
TGTGCCTGGGCCGGACAGGGGATCAGTCAGCCCCAGCATTTT
CAWAGQGISQPQHF
>.|TRBJ1-5|.|TRBV19
TGTGCCAGTAGTTTGCAGGGATCTTGGGCGGGCAATCAGCCCCAGCATTTT
CASSLQGSWAGNQPQHF
>.|TRBJ1-4|.|TRBV4-2
TGTGCCAGCAGCCAGATAATCGGGACTAATGAAAAACTGTTTTTT
CASSQIIGTNEKLFF
>.|TRBJ2-1|TRBD1|TRBV4-2
TGTGCCAGCAGCGACTACAGTACAGGGGGAAATGAGCAGTTCTTC
CASSDYSTGGNEQFF
>few|TRBJ1-1|.|TRBV6-5
TGTGCCAGCAGTTACTCGGGGGGATCGAACACTGAAGCTTTCTTT
CASSYSGGSNTEAFF
>.|TRBJ1-2|.|TRBV12-5
TGTGCTAGTGGTTTCGGGGGGGACTATGGCTACACCTTC
CASGFGGDYGYTF
>.|TRBJ2-5|TRBD1|TRBV4-2
TGTGCCAGCAGCCGGGAAGGGGGCGCATTCGCCCAAGAGACCCAGTACTTC
CASSREGGAFAQETQYF
>.|TRBJ1-4|TRBD1|TRBV5-6
TGTGCCAGCAGCCGAACAGGGGGCGAGGAAAAACTGTTTTTT
CASSRTGGEEKLFF
>.|TRBJ2-2|TRBD1|TRBV27
TGTGCCACAAAAACGGGACAGGGGGCTGCCGGGGAGCTGTTTTTT
CATKTGQGAAGELFF
>.|TRBJ2-7|.|TRBV5-1
TGCGCCAGCACTTGGGGGGACCGAGGTCTTACCTCCTACGAGCAGTACTTC
CASTWGDRGLTSYEQYF
>.|TRBJ1-4|.|TRBV12-2
TGTGCAAGTCGCTTTGTGCGGGAGCGTGAAAAACTGTTTTTT
CASRFVREREKLFF
>.|TRBJ2-7|TRBD2|TRBV7-2
TGTGCCAGCAGCTTCTTTGGGGCGGGGGCCTACGAGCAGTACTTC
CASSFFGAGAYEQYF
>.|TRBJ2-2|TRBD1|TRBV2
TGTGCCATTGGCGAGGGGACAGGGCCAACGCGTTCGAACACCGGGGAGCTGTTTTTT
CAIGEGTGPTRSNTGELFF
>.|TRBJ2-7|TRBD2|TRBV30
TGTGCCTGGAGTCCTACCCCTAGCGGGAGGGGCTACGAGCAGTACTTC
CAWSPTPSGRGYEQYF
>.|TRBJ2-7|.|TRBV4-1
TGCGCCAGCAGCACTAACAGGGATTTGGGGCAGTACTTC
CASSTNRDLGQYF
>.|TRBJ2-7|.|TRBV4-3
TGCGCCAGCAGCCAGGAAACGATGGCAGGCTACGAGCAGTACTTC
CASSQETMAGYEQYF
>.|TRBJ2-7|.|TRBV18
TGTGCCAGCTCACCACTTACAGTTTCTTCCTACGAGCAGTACTTC
CASSPLTVSSYEQYF
>.|TRBJ2-2|.|TRBV7-2
TGTGCCAGCAGCCCAGGACAGAACACCGGGGAGCTGTTTTTT
CASSPGQNTGELFF
>.|TRBJ1-1|TRBD1|TRBV28
TGTGCCAGCAGTTACAGGGGGAACACTGAAGCTTTCTTT
CASSYRGNTEAFF
>once|TRBJ2-1|.|TRBV7-3
TGTGCCAGCAGCTTAGGGTGGGGCCCCAATGAGCAGTTCTTC
CASSLGWGPNEQFF
>once|TRBJ2-7|.|TRBV6-1
TGTGCCAGCAGTGAACGCCCTGTACTAATCGCCTCCTACGAGCAGTACTTC
CASSERPVLIASYEQYF
>.|TRBJ1-3|.|TRBV7-9
TGTGCCAGCAGCGTTGGCGGGACCTCAAACACCATATATTTT
CASSVGGTSNTIYF
>.|TRBJ2-3|.|TRBV29-1
TGCAGCGCCTCGACAGATTTAGATACGCAGTATTTT
CSASTDLDTQYF
>.|TRBJ2-7|.|TRBV28
TGTGCCACCGTTGGGACTGAGGCCTACGAGCAGTACTTC
CATVGTEAYEQYF
>.|TRBJ2-3|.|TRBV11-3
TGTGCCAGCAGCTTATACGGGAGTGGCACAGATACGCAGTATTTT
CASSLYGSGTDTQYF
>.|TRBJ1-1|.|TRBV11-2
TGTGCCAGCAGTTGGATCAGCCGCCGCGGGAGCACTGAAGCTTTCTTT
CASSWISRRGSTEAFF
>.|TRBJ2-5|TRBD2|TRBV27
TGTGCCAGCAGACTAGCGGGAGGAAATTCACAAGAGACCCAGTACTTC
CASRLAGGNSQETQYF
>.|TRBJ2-3|.|TRBV19
TGTGCCAGTAGTATGCCAGGCACAGATACGCAGTATTTT
CASSMPGTDTQYF
>.|TRBJ2-3|TRBD1|TRBV24-1
TGTGCCACACAGGGGGCATCAGATACGCAGTATTTT
CATQGASDTQYF
>.|TRBJ2-3|.|TRBV28
TGTGCCAGCAGTTCCTACGGGACTCGGACAGATACGCAGTATTTT
CASSSYGTRTDTQYF
>.|TRBJ1-1|TRBD1|TRBV18
TGTGCCAGCTCATCGGGACAGCCGAACACTGAAGCTTTCTTT
CASSSGQPNTEAFF
>.|TRBJ2-1|.|TRBV12-2
TGTGCAAGTCGCTTTCCGCCTAGCGGGGGTTACTACAATGAGCAGTTCTTC
CASRFPPSGGYYNEQFF
>.|TRBJ1-5|TRBD1|TRBV9
TGTGCCAGCAGGGAACACCGGGACAGGGCTATACAGCCCCAGCATTTT
CASREHRDRAIQPQHF
>.|TRBJ2-7|.|TRBV7-9
TGTGCCAGCAGCGAGTCTTCGGAACTGACTGTCAGGCAGTACTTC
CASSESSELTVRQYF
>few|TRBJ2-2|TRBD1|TRBV3-1/TRBV3-2
TGTGCCAGCAGCATCCGGACAGGAAACACCGGGGAGCTGTTTTTT
CASSIRTGNTGELFF
>.|TRBJ1-2|.|TRBV28
TGTGCCAGCAGCCCCGCCGATCGCGACTATGGCTACACCTTC
CASSPADRDYGYTF
>.|TRBJ2-1|.|TRBV27
TGTGCCAGCAGTTTATCGAGGTCGAGGGGGTACGATGAGCAGTTCTTC
CASSLSRSRGYDEQFF
>.|TRBJ1-2|TRBD1|TRBV4-3
TGCGCCAGCAGCCACTACAGGGGGCTGAACTATGGCTACACCTTC
CASSHYRGLNYGYTF
>.|TRBJ2-1|.|TRBV7-2
TGTGCCAGCAGCGCAACCCGAGCGTCGACCGCCTACAATGAGCAGTTCTTC
CASSATRASTAYNEQFF
>.|TRBJ2-3|TRBD2|TRBV7-2
TGTGCCAGCAGCTTACGGCGCGGGAGGCGGACAGATACGCAGTATTTT
CASSLRRGRRTDTQYF
>once|TRBJ1-1|TRBD1|TRBV5-1
TGCGCCAGCAGCCGGCTAAGGACAGGGAGAGACACTGAAGCTTTCTTT
CASSRLRTGRDTEAFF
>.|TRBJ2-1|TRBD2|TRBV9
TGTGCCAGCAGCCCAACTAGCGGGGTTTACAATGAGCAGTTCTTC
CASSPTSGVYNEQFF
>.|TRBJ1-2|TRBD1|TRBV5-1
TGCGCCAGCAGCTTGGCAGGGGGATGGTATGGCTACACCTTC
CASSLAGGWYGYTF
>.|TRBJ2-5|TRBD1|TRBV4-1
TGCGCCAGCAGCCAAGCCGGGACAGGGAAAGAGACCCAGTACTTC
CASSQAGTGKETQYF